The present entry profiles one T cell receptor beta chain with its context. In the original processing: Counts of nucleated cells, estimated from reference gene primer amplification, were obtained. The repertoire was sequenced with immunoSEQ multiplex PCR; TCRdb's copy has only in-frame clones and lacks some. V and J calls and clone size come straight from that table; D and trimming were deduced from the DNA. Of around 140,000 clones listed, roughly four fifths were seen once; the top ten hold around 4%. This entry is derived from a study of blood T cell repertoires in COVID-19. Study details: Specimens from acute and convalescent COVID-19 originated in the United States, Italy and Spain. T cells, B-cell-depleted T cells, or PBMCs supplied cDNA or gDNA.

Germline assignment: CDR1 MDHEN and CDR2 SYDVKM. The V and J ends lost 6 bases and 7 bases respectively, with 18 bases between them. The CDR3 sequence is 15 residues long. The genes are TRBV28 and TRBJ1-4; D might be TRBD1 (6 bases). Sequenced: peripheral blood. The source of this sequence is a woman between 55 and 75 years old with acute or convalescent COVID-19. The CDR3 region has the DNA TGTGCCAGCAGCCTCGGGAGGGGGGGGCTTGAAAAACTGTTTTTT. The encoded protein is CASSLGRGGLEKLFF. The variable domain in full, with the rest retrieved from reference TRBV28 and TRBJ1-4, is DVKVTQSSRYLVKRTGEKVFLECVQDMDHENMFWYRQDPGLGLRLIYFSYDVKMKEKGDIPEGYSVSREKKERFSLILESASTNQTSMYLCASSLGRGGLEKLFFGSGTQLSVL.